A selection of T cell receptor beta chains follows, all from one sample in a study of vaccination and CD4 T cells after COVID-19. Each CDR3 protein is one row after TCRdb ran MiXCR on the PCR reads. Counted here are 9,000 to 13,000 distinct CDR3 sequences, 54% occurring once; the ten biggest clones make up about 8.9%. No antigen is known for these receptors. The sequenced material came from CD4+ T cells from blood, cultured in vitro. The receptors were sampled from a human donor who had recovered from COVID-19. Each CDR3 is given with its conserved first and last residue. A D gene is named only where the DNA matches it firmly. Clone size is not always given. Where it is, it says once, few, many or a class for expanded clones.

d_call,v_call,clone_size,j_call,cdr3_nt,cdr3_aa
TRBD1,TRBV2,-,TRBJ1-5,TGTGCCAGTGACAGGGCTAGCAATCAGCCCCAGCATTTT,CASDRASNQPQHF
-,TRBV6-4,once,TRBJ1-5,TGTGCCAGCAGTGACTCGGCGGGCCCCAATCAGCCCCAGCATTTT,CASSDSAGPNQPQHF
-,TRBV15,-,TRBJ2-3,TGTGCCACCAGCAGACTGAGGGGTGGGGCAGATACGCAGTATTTT,CATSRLRGGADTQYF
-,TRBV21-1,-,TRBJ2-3,TGTGCCAGCAGCGCCCGGACAGGGTCAGATACGCAGTATTTT,CASSARTGSDTQYF
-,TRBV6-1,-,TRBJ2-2,TGTGCCACCAGAAGCCTGGGGTCCGCCACCGGGGAGCTGTTTTTT,CATRSLGSATGELFF
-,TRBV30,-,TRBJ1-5,TGTGCCTGGAGTGCAGGGACGAATCAGCCCCAGCATTTT,CAWSAGTNQPQHF
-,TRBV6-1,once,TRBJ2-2,TGTGCCAGCAGTCCTCGACAGGGACTCTACGCCCGGTCCGGGGAGCTGTTTTTT,CASSPRQGLYARSGELFF
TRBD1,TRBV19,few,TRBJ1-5,TGTGCCAGCAAAGGACAGGGGAACATAGGCAATCAGCCCCAGCATTTT,CASKGQGNIGNQPQHF
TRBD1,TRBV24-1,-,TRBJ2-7,TGTGCCACCAGGGGCACAGGGGGCGAGCAGTACTTC,CATRGTGGEQYF
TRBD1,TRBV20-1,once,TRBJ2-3,TGCAGTGCTGGAGGGACAGGTTACACAGATACGCAGTATTTT,CSAGGTGYTDTQYF
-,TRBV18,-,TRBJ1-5,TGTGCCAGCTCAACCCAGAACAATCAGCCCCAGCATTTT,CASSTQNNQPQHF
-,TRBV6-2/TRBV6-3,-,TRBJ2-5,TGTGCCAGCAGTGGTTCGTTAGAGACCCAGTACTTC,CASSGSLETQYF
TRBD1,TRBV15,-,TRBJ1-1,TGTGCCACCAGCCGAGGGGACAGGGTGGGGTACACTGAAGCTTTCTTT,CATSRGDRVGYTEAFF
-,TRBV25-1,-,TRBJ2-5,TGTGCCAGCAGTGAACAGGGCTTAGGGATGGCGGCCCAGTACTTC,CASSEQGLGMAAQYF
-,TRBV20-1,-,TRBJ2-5,TGCAGTGCTAGCCTAAGGAGGGCCGGGGAGACCCAGTACTTC,CSASLRRAGETQYF
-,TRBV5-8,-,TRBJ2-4,TGTGCCAGCAGCACGCCCATCTCGGGGAACATTCAGTACTTC,CASSTPISGNIQYF
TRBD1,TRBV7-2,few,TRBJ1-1,TGTGCCAGCAGCTTAGGGGGACAGGGAGGGGCTTTCTTT,CASSLGGQGGAFF
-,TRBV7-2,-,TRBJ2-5,TGTGCCAGCAGCTTAGGACGGGGGTTTGAGACCCAGTACTTC,CASSLGRGFETQYF
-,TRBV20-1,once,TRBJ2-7,TGCAGTGCAAACCGCAGGGTCTACGAGCAGTACTTC,CSANRRVYEQYF
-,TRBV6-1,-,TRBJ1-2,TGTGCCAGCAGCTTGGGGATTAACTATGGCTACACCTTC,CASSLGINYGYTF
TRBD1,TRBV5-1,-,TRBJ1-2,TGCGCCAGCAGCTTAGGACAGGCAGCTAACTATGGCTACACCTTC,CASSLGQAANYGYTF
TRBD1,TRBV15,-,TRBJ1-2,TGTGCCACCAGCAAGACAGGGACAGGCTCTTTGGGCTACACCTTC,CATSKTGTGSLGYTF
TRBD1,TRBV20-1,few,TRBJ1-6,TGCAGTGCTAGGGACCCAGGACAGGGAATATCCTATAATTCACCCCTCCACTTT,CSARDPGQGISYNSPLHF
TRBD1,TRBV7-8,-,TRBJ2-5,TGTGCCAGCAGCTCCCCCGCTCGACAGGGCCAAGGGACCCAGTACTTC,CASSSPARQGQGTQYF
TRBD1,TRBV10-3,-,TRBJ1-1,TGTGCCACCATGGGACAGGGGATGAACACTGAAGCTTTCTTT,CATMGQGMNTEAFF
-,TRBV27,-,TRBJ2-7,TGTGCCAGCAGGGCAGAGTTAGGCTACGAGCAGTACTTC,CASRAELGYEQYF
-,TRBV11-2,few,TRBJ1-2,TGTGCCAGCAGCTTAGACACCTTAGACAGGAGAGGCTACACCTTC,CASSLDTLDRRGYTF
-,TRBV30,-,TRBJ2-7,TGTGCCTGGAGTAAAGGGGAATACGAGCAGTACTTC,CAWSKGEYEQYF
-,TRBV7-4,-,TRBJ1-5,TGTGCCAGCAGCTTAGCTAACGTTCCTAAGACACTGAATAGCAATCAGCCCCAGCATTTT,CASSLANVPKTLNSNQPQHF
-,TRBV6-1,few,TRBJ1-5,TGTGCCAGCAGTGTTGCCAAGTCCCGTAATCAGCCCCAGCATTTT,CASSVAKSRNQPQHF
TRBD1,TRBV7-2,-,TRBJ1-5,TGTGCCAGCAGCTCCCGCGACAGGGGGCCCCAGCATTTT,CASSSRDRGPQHF
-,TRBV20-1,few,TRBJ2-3,TGCAGTGCAGGGGACAGCACAGATACGCAGTATTTT,CSAGDSTDTQYF
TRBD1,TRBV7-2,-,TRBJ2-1,TGTGCCAGCAGAACCGGGACAGGGTATGAGGGTGAGCAGTTCTTC,CASRTGTGYEGEQFF
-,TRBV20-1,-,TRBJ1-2,TGCAGTGCTAGATCGGGTCTTGGCTACACCTTC,CSARSGLGYTF
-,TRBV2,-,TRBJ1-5,TGTGCCAGCAGTGAAAGACGGGGGAATCAGCCCCAGCATTTT,CASSERRGNQPQHF
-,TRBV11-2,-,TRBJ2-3,TGTGCCAGCAGCCCTAGCACAGATACGCAGTATTTT,CASSPSTDTQYF
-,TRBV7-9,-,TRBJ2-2,TGTGCCAGCAGCTCGGACCCCCACACGGACGGACGCACCGGGGAGCTGTTTTTT,CASSSDPHTDGRTGELFF
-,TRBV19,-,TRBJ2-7,TGTGCCAGTAGTGGGAACAGTCCCCCCTACGAGCAGTACTTC,CASSGNSPPYEQYF
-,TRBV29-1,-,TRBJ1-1,TGCAGCGCCTCGCACACGAACACTGAAGCTTTCTTT,CSASHTNTEAFF
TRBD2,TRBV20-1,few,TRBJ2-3,TGCAGTGCTAGAAAAACTAGCGGAAGCACAGATACGCAGTATTTT,CSARKTSGSTDTQYF
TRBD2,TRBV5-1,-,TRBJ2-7,TGCGCCAGCAGCTTGCTCAGCGGGAGGGCCCAATCCTACGAGCAGTACTTC,CASSLLSGRAQSYEQYF
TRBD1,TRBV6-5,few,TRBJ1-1,TGTGCCAGCAGTTACCTGGACAGGCGGGATGAAGCTTTCTTT,CASSYLDRRDEAFF
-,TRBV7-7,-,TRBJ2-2,TGTGCTAGCAGCACAGAAACCGGGACCCAGACCGGGGAGCTGTTTTTT,CASSTETGTQTGELFF
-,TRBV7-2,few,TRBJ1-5,TGTGCCAGCAGCTTAGGGACCTCAGGCAATCAGCCCCAGCATTTT,CASSLGTSGNQPQHF
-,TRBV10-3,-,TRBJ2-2,TGTGCCATCAGTGAGTCTGGGGCCGGGGAGCTGTTTTTT,CAISESGAGELFF
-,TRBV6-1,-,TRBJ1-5,TGTGCCAGCAGTGAAGCGCTTCAACGGGGCAATCAGCCCCAGCATTTT,CASSEALQRGNQPQHF
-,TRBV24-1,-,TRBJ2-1,TGTGCCACCAGTGACCACCGGACGGGGCATCGGTTCTTC,CATSDHRTGHRFF
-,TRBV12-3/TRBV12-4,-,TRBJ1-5,TGTGCCAGCAGCCTCAGACAGACTGATCAGCCCCAGCATTTT,CASSLRQTDQPQHF
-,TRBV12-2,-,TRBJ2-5,TGTGCAAGTCGCCTAGAATCTCGGGCCAGACGACAAGAGACCCAGTACTTC,CASRLESRARRQETQYF
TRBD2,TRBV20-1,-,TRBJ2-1,TGCAGTGCTAAGCCGGGACTAGCGAGGAATGAGCAGTTCTTC,CSAKPGLARNEQFF
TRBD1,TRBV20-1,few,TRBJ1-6,TGCAGTGCTAGAGATCACAGGGACAGCTCCTATAATTCACCCCTCCACTTT,CSARDHRDSSYNSPLHF